A single sample is the source of the 5 T cell receptor beta chains below, sequenced in a study of beta chain features in type 1 diabetes. As every portion of the isolated RNA was reverse transcribed, the sequencing read expressed TCRB transcripts. TCRdb's table, derived via immunoSEQ multiplex PCR, lists solely in-frame clones and lacks some. The sample has some 150,000 clones, around 10% seen once. Sequenced: central memory CD4+ T cells from blood. These receptors originate from a man in his late teens or twenties in good health.

This clone was detected only a few times. V gene TRBV6-1 combines with J gene TRBJ2-4, with 10 positions matching TRBD2. The CDR3 runs 15 residues. Germline trimming cut 5 bases from V and 4 bases from J; bases unmatched to any gene: 5. Per germline, CDR1 MNHNS and CDR2 SASEGT. CDR3 loop: CASSPPTSGKNIQYF. The CDR3 DNA sequence: TGTGCCAGCAGTCCCCCGACTAGCGGGAAAAACATTCAGTACTTC.

Points on this clone: Just one base apart from a much larger clone, this may be a read error. The sample carries other DNA sequences with the same CDR3. For the CDR3, the DNA is TGTGCCAGCACACCTCGAGGGGGTCGGACTATTGGCGAAAAACTGTTTTTT. The encoded protein is CASTPRGGRTIGEKLFF. The V call is TRBV2, the J call TRBJ1-4; TRBD1 is a possible D gene (6 bases). The CDR3 is made up of 17 amino acids. Per the germline V gene, CDR1 is SNHLY and CDR2 is FYNNEI. The V end lost 7 bases, the J end lost 8 bases, and 26 bases lay between the germline ends.

This clone was observed a handful of times. V and J are TRBV7-9 and TRBJ1-2; 8 bases map to TRBD1. Germline V gives CDR1 SEHNR, CDR2 FQNEAQ (reference sequence). There are 14 residues in the CDR3. With 5 bases clipped from V and 2 bases from J, the junction kept 4 bases outside the gene matches. The CDR3 region is CASSPGQANYGYTF. CDR3 bases: TGTGCCAGCAGCCCGGGACAGGCGAACTATGGCTACACCTTC.

In this sample, this clone turned up a few times. CDR3: CASSEYLQYTF. The CDR3 bases are TGTGCCAGCAGTGAATATCTTCAATACACCTTC. This chain links TRBV25-1 with TRBJ1-2; D uncertain. The CDR3 covers 11 residues. Germline V gene lookup returns CDR1 MGHDK and CDR2 SYGVNS. V was cut by 0 bases and J by 11 bases, with 7 bases left in between.

This clone has only a few counts. The chain is built from TRBV14 and TRBJ1-6; the D gene is possibly TRBD1 (5 bases). The germline V gene has CDR1 SGHDN and CDR2 FVKESK. The CDR3 contains 17 residues. V was trimmed by 0 bases and J by 14 bases, leaving 23 bases between them. In DNA, the CDR3 is TGTGCCAGCAGCCAAGAGAGAGGCGGGACGGGACTCTCGGCCCTCCACTTT. This translates into CASSQERGGTGLSALHF.